This T cell receptor beta chain was captured by sequencing in a study of OX40 agonist ivuxolimab in advanced cancers. Concerning the study at large: The costimulatory receptor OX40 (CD134) was targeted by ivuxolimab, a fully human IgG2 agonistic monoclonal antibody. Intravenous ivuxolimab was administered to patients every 2 weeks at six dose levels: 0.01, 0.1, 0.3, 1.5, 3 and 10 mg/kg. Among the roughly 52 dose-escalation patients, 19 had hepatocellular carcinoma, approximately 15 melanoma, 9 renal cell carcinoma and 9 head and neck cancer. In the dose-escalation cohort, around four fifths of patients were male, and the mean age was approximately 60 years with a range of roughly 23 to 79. Patients were allowed to have had prior anti-PD-1, anti-PD-L1 or anti-CTLA-4 therapy, and roughly 40% of the dose-escalation patients had previously received checkpoint inhibitors. Partial responses occurred in three dose-escalation patients: two with cutaneous melanoma and one with hepatocellular carcinoma. Peripheral TCRbeta sequencing aimed to test whether ivuxolimab altered TCR sequence diversity and caused clonal T-cell expansion. The paper describes the monotherapy dose-escalation part (N = 52 patients) of the phase I trial of ivuxolimab.

The trial excluded patients who had a history of autoimmune disease or were on systemic immunosuppression. Peripheral blood for TCR sequencing was collected from all dose cohorts at baseline, on cycle 4 day 1, and on cycle 7 day 1. The samples were taken from a phase I, first-in-human, multicenter, open-label dose-escalation trial of ivuxolimab. Adults with locally advanced or metastatic head and neck squamous cell, hepatocellular, melanoma or renal cell carcinoma were enrolled in the trial. Before TCR sequencing, CD4+ T cells and CD8+ T cells were sorted from peripheral blood as separate populations. Concerning this clone itself: It has no known antigen specificity. No clone much larger than this one lies a single base away; base qualities are absent.

For sequencing of the TCRbeta CDR3 region, genomic DNA was extracted from the sorted cells. The immunoSEQ Assay was used for sequencing of TCRbeta CDR3 regions. The source is immuneACCESS, and TCRdb retained only in-frame sequences with V and J called. Part of the clones is not carried over; for the studies checked, unresolved V genes explain less than half of this, and the remainder is unexplained. The sample profile shows about 72,000 clones; roughly 87% of them were found once. About 1.3% of the sample is held by the ten biggest clonotypes. The full study reports these points: In the 0.1-3.0 mg/kg groups, partial responders had among the lowest normalized peripheral clonal expansion, particularly in CD8+ T cells. The antigen specificity of the peripheral T cells that underwent clonal expansion was not determined. At doses of 0.1 to 3.0 mg/kg, clonal expansion of both CD4+ and CD8+ T cells in blood was seen between baseline and week 6. After ivuxolimab, CD8+ T cells had more expanded clones than CD4+ T cells on average. Low levels of normalized T-cell clonal expansion were also seen in some nonresponding patients.

The clonotype comes from an adult with an advanced solid tumor such as melanoma, head and neck, liver or kidney cancer. The source was CD4+ or CD8+ T cells sorted from blood, collected in a trial of the OX40 agonist ivuxolimab.

CDR3 protein: CASSLGRVSGSTDTQYF. The nucleotide sequence reads TGTGCCAGCAGCTTAGGGCGGGTTAGCGGGAGCACAGATACGCAGTATTTT. This chain is built from TRBV7-2 and TRBJ2-3, with 7 junctional bases fitting TRBD2. V has 1 base trimmed and J has 0 bases trimmed; junction bases matching no gene number 7. The germline V gene yields SGHTA for CDR1 and FQGNSA for CDR2. Taken from cysteine to phenylalanine, the CDR3 has 17 residues. Just CDR3 DNA is preserved here, 51 bases in frame from base 1.